The 4 T cell receptor beta chains presented below share a single source sample, sequenced in a study of healthy donors' naive CD4 and CD8 T cells. A linear amplification protocol produced the TCR libraries from 450 to 500 ng of total RNA. MiXCR, run by TCRdb on the reads, gives a single entry per CDR3 protein. The sample contains about 200,000 distinct CDR3 sequences, 74% of which appear only once. The material sequenced was naive CD4+ and CD8+ T cells sorted from blood, pooled from several donors. These receptors originate from a pool of human donors in good health; the sample pools cells from several healthy donors.

J is TRBJ1-1 and V is TRBV29-1, with D unresolved. This CDR3 spans 12 amino acids. V lost 4 bases, J lost 6 bases, and 12 bases lay in between. The germline CDR1 and CDR2 sequences are SQVTM and ANQGSEA. The DNA of the CDR3 is TGCAGCGTTGTAGTCGCGGCCGCTGAAGCTTTCTTT. This sequence encodes CSVVVAAAEAFF. Based on the CDR3 plus reference TRBV29-1 and TRBJ1-1, the full variable domain is SAVISQKPSRDICQRGTSLTIQCQVDSQVTMMFWYRQQPGQSLTLIATANQGSEATYESGFVIDKFPISRPNLTFSTLTVSNMSPEDSSIYLCSVVVAAAEAFFGQGTRLTVV.

The V and J genes are TRBV11-2 and TRBJ2-3, with D unclear. The CDR3 runs to 15 residues. The germline V gene has CDR1 SGHAT and CDR2 FQNNGV. The V gene lost 2 bases and the J gene lost 3 bases, with 12 bases spanning the gap. The CDR3 here is CASSLSARVTDTQYF. The CDR3 nucleotides are TGTGCCAGCAGCTTAAGTGCAAGGGTAACAGATACGCAGTATTTT.

This rearrangement joins TRBV6-6 to TRBJ1-6; possibly TRBD1 for D (5 bases). Trimming cost V 4 bases and J 10 bases, with 17 bases left between them. The V gene's germline CDR1 is MNHNY and CDR2 SVGAGI (reference sequence). The CDR3 is made up of 15 amino acids. The CDR3, as DNA: TGTGCCAGCAGTTCGGACACCCGGGTGGGGTCACCCCTCCACTTT. Protein: CASSSDTRVGSPLHF.

The chain uses TRBV27 and TRBJ1-1; perhaps TRBD1 as D (5 bases). Germline V gene sequence: CDR1 MNHEY, CDR2 SMNVEV (reference sequence). Deletions cut 5 bases from V and 4 bases from J, with 20 bases between. There are 16 residues in the CDR3. This chain's CDR3 is CASSPDKVIGSTEAFF. The DNA of the CDR3 is TGTGCCAGCAGTCCGGACAAAGTCATTGGTAGCACTGAAGCTTTCTTT.